This record covers a single T cell receptor (beta chain). Antigen specificity is unknown. One entry per CDR3 protein results from TCRdb running MiXCR on the reads. The repertoire holds fewer than 1,000,000 distinct CDR3 sequences, with approximately 31% as singletons. The length of the CDR3 is 13 residues. Trimming left V 9 bases short and J 7 bases short, with 15 bases between. Germline-derived CDR1 and CDR2 are MNHNS and SASEGT. The data were obtained in a study of T cell repertoires in cytomegalovirus infection. In the study overall: Signatures in public TCR beta sequences pointed to both CMV infection and matching HLA type.

Study-wide results and caveats: Summed frequency of public TCR beta families distinguished CMV carriers with the relevant HLA. Predominance within the ex vivo response was attributable to HLA-C-restricted CMV-specific TCR beta clonotypes.

The receptor comes from a human donor in good health (CMV status not recorded). Some clones in this sample may be carry-over from other donors' samples. Source: cultured CD8+ T cells from PBMCs, taken from culture after CMV antigen stimulation. This chain joins TRBV6-1 and TRBJ2-2; D might be TRBD2 (5 bases). As DNA, the CDR3 is TGTGCCAGTCCGTACCCAGGAGGCGGGGAGCTGTTTTTT. Translated, it gives CASPYPGGGELFF.